The clone carrying this T cell receptor beta chain has more than one count but fewer than ten. This entry comes from a study of CD8 T cells in Susac syndrome. RNA was extracted with the RNeasy kit, and a quantity of about 0.45 to 1 ug was reverse transcribed using random hexamers. Via MiXCR, TCRdb re-called the immunoSEQ multiplex PCR reads, giving one row per CDR3 protein. Of some 260,000 distinct CDR3 sequences in the sample, about 93% were seen once. V dropped 7 bases and J dropped 4 bases, with 7 bases sitting between them. This CDR3 contains 11 residues. Germline V gives CDR1 MNHNY, CDR2 SVGAGI (reference sequence).

The chain recombines TRBV6-6 with TRBJ2-5; D is possibly TRBD2 (5 bases). The specimen was CD4+ T cells from PBMCs. This clonotype was obtained from a human donor with multiple sclerosis. The DNA for the CDR3 is TGTGCCAGCATCGAGGGAGAGACCCAGTACTTC. This translates into CASIEGETQYF.